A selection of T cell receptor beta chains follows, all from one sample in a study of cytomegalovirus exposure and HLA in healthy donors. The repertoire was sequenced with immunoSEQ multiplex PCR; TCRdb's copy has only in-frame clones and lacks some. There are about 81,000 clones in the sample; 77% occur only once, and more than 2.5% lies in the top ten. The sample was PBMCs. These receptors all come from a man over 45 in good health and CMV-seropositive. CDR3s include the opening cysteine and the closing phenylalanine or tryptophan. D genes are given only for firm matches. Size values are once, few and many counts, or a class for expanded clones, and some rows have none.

cdr3_nt: TGTGCCAGCAGCTCGACAGGCGGATCAGATACGCAGTATTTT; cdr3_aa: CASSSTGGSDTQYF; clone_size: once; v_call: TRBV5-6; j_call: TRBJ2-3; d_call: .
cdr3_nt: TGTGCCAGCAGTTTGGAACTTCAACTGCCTCTAAGCACAGATACGCAGTATTTT; cdr3_aa: CASSLELQLPLSTDTQYF; clone_size: .; v_call: TRBV5-4; j_call: TRBJ2-3; d_call: .
cdr3_nt: TGCGCCAGCAGCTTGGTGAGTAGCGGCTCCTACGAGCAGTACTTC; cdr3_aa: CASSLVSSGSYEQYF; clone_size: .; v_call: TRBV5-1; j_call: TRBJ2-7; d_call: .
cdr3_nt: TGTGCCAGCTCACCATCAGGGGCTAGGCACAATGAGCAGTTCTTC; cdr3_aa: CASSPSGARHNEQFF; clone_size: .; v_call: TRBV18; j_call: TRBJ2-1; d_call: .
cdr3_nt: TGTGCCATCAGTTTCCAGGGGGCTGTGAACACTGAAGCTTTCTTT; cdr3_aa: CAISFQGAVNTEAFF; clone_size: .; v_call: TRBV10-3; j_call: TRBJ1-1; d_call: TRBD1
cdr3_nt: TGTGCCAGCAGCCAAGTTCAGGGACTAGCGGGAGGGGGGACCGGGGAGCTGTTTTTT; cdr3_aa: CASSQVQGLAGGGTGELFF; clone_size: .; v_call: TRBV4-2; j_call: TRBJ2-2; d_call: TRBD2
cdr3_nt: TGTGCCAGCAGCTTAGGGACTAGCGGGACCTACGAGCAGTACTTC; cdr3_aa: CASSLGTSGTYEQYF; clone_size: few; v_call: TRBV7-2; j_call: TRBJ2-7; d_call: TRBD2
cdr3_nt: TGCGCCAGCAGCTTCCTAACTAGTAGCCATGAGCAGTTCTTC; cdr3_aa: CASSFLTSSHEQFF; clone_size: .; v_call: TRBV5-1; j_call: TRBJ2-1; d_call: .
cdr3_nt: TGTGCCAGCAGGACCGGGACTAGAAACCAAGAGACCCAGTACTTC; cdr3_aa: CASRTGTRNQETQYF; clone_size: .; v_call: TRBV6-6; j_call: TRBJ2-5; d_call: TRBD2
cdr3_nt: TGTGCCAGCAGCTTATCGGGGGAGGGCCACTACAATGAGCAGTTCTTC; cdr3_aa: CASSLSGEGHYNEQFF; clone_size: .; v_call: TRBV11-3; j_call: TRBJ2-1; d_call: TRBD2
cdr3_nt: TGTGCCAGCGGGGCACTTATGAACACTGAAGCTTTCTTT; cdr3_aa: CASGALMNTEAFF; clone_size: .; v_call: TRBV2; j_call: TRBJ1-1; d_call: .
cdr3_nt: TGCGCCAGCAGCACGGGGTCGTACATGAACACTGAAGCTTTCTTT; cdr3_aa: CASSTGSYMNTEAFF; clone_size: few; v_call: TRBV5-1; j_call: TRBJ1-1; d_call: .
cdr3_nt: TGTGCCAGCTCACCGACGAGACAGGGCTACGAGCAGTACTTC; cdr3_aa: CASSPTRQGYEQYF; clone_size: few; v_call: TRBV18; j_call: TRBJ2-7; d_call: TRBD1
cdr3_nt: TGTGCCAGCAGCACCCCTCGGGGTAGCTACTACGAGCAGTACTTC; cdr3_aa: CASSTPRGSYYEQYF; clone_size: once; v_call: TRBV6-5; j_call: TRBJ2-7; d_call: .
cdr3_nt: TGCAGCGCGAGACAGGGATTTGAAGCTTTCTTT; cdr3_aa: CSARQGFEAFF; clone_size: .; v_call: TRBV20-1; j_call: TRBJ1-1; d_call: TRBD1
cdr3_nt: TGCGCCAGCAGCCTGTACAATATGTCTAGCACAGATACGCAGTATTTT; cdr3_aa: CASSLYNMSSTDTQYF; clone_size: .; v_call: TRBV5-1; j_call: TRBJ2-3; d_call: .
cdr3_nt: TGCGCCAGCAGCTTGGTCGGGCTAGCGGCCTACGAGCAGTACTTC; cdr3_aa: CASSLVGLAAYEQYF; clone_size: .; v_call: TRBV5-1; j_call: TRBJ2-7; d_call: TRBD2
cdr3_nt: TGCGCCAGCAGCTACAGCGGGACCCAGTACTTC; cdr3_aa: CASSYSGTQYF; clone_size: .; v_call: TRBV5-1; j_call: TRBJ2-5; d_call: .
cdr3_nt: TGTGCCAGCAGCGGAAGGACTAGCGTCCTCTACGAGCAGTACTTC; cdr3_aa: CASSGRTSVLYEQYF; clone_size: few; v_call: TRBV11-3; j_call: TRBJ2-7; d_call: TRBD2
cdr3_nt: TGCGCCAGCAGCTTTCTAGCGGGGAGTTCCGAGACCCAGTACTTC; cdr3_aa: CASSFLAGSSETQYF; clone_size: .; v_call: TRBV5-1; j_call: TRBJ2-5; d_call: TRBD2
cdr3_nt: TGTGCCAGCAGCGCCAGACGGATCTCTGGGGCCAACGGCCTGACTTTC; cdr3_aa: CASSARRISGANGLTF; clone_size: .; v_call: TRBV13; j_call: TRBJ2-6; d_call: .
cdr3_nt: TGCGCCAGCACGCCGCTGGTATCGCGGGAGGGCCGTACCGGGGAGCTGTTTTTT; cdr3_aa: CASTPLVSREGRTGELFF; clone_size: .; v_call: TRBV10-2; j_call: TRBJ2-2; d_call: TRBD2
cdr3_nt: TGCGCCAGCAGCGGCGGGAGTAATAACGAGCAGTACTTC; cdr3_aa: CASSGGSNNEQYF; clone_size: .; v_call: TRBV5-1; j_call: TRBJ2-7; d_call: TRBD2
cdr3_nt: TGCAGCGTTTCGGACGGGGTCTATGGCTACACCTTC; cdr3_aa: CSVSDGVYGYTF; clone_size: .; v_call: TRBV29-1; j_call: TRBJ1-2; d_call: .
cdr3_nt: TGTGCCAGCAGCTTAGCCCTCTCGCGGGGGGGAGGAGATACGCAGTATTTT; cdr3_aa: CASSLALSRGGGDTQYF; clone_size: once; v_call: TRBV7-9; j_call: TRBJ2-3; d_call: TRBD2
cdr3_nt: TGTGCCAGCAGCGTAGGAGACAGCTACGCCTACGAGCAGTACTTC; cdr3_aa: CASSVGDSYAYEQYF; clone_size: .; v_call: TRBV9; j_call: TRBJ2-7; d_call: .
cdr3_nt: TGTGCCAGCAGCCCCAACCCGACATCAACCTACGAGCAGTACTTC; cdr3_aa: CASSPNPTSTYEQYF; clone_size: .; v_call: TRBV7-3; j_call: TRBJ2-7; d_call: .
cdr3_nt: TGTGCCAGCAGCTTAACATCCTCTAGCGGGAGTTTCACGCAGTATTTT; cdr3_aa: CASSLTSSSGSFTQYF; clone_size: few; v_call: TRBV7-3; j_call: TRBJ2-3; d_call: TRBD2
cdr3_nt: TGTGCCAGCAGTCGGACAGGGTCGGGAAAAAACATTCAGTACTTC; cdr3_aa: CASSRTGSGKNIQYF; clone_size: .; v_call: TRBV28; j_call: TRBJ2-4; d_call: TRBD1
cdr3_nt: TGCGCCAGCAGTGACTACGGGGGACTAGCGGGCACCTACGAGCAGTACTTC; cdr3_aa: CASSDYGGLAGTYEQYF; clone_size: .; v_call: TRBV10-2; j_call: TRBJ2-7; d_call: TRBD2
cdr3_nt: TGTGCCAGCTCACCACCGACACAAGAGACCCAGTACTTC; cdr3_aa: CASSPPTQETQYF; clone_size: .; v_call: TRBV18; j_call: TRBJ2-5; d_call: .
cdr3_nt: TGTGCCAGCACCGTCACCCAGAGGGACACTGAAGCTTTCTTT; cdr3_aa: CASTVTQRDTEAFF; clone_size: few; v_call: TRBV6-6; j_call: TRBJ1-1; d_call: .
cdr3_nt: TGTGCCAGCAGCCAAGTTGGAGCCCGGGCTTTCTTT; cdr3_aa: CASSQVGARAFF; clone_size: once; v_call: TRBV14; j_call: TRBJ1-1; d_call: .
cdr3_nt: TGTGCCAGCAGCTCAGGGGGAGAGACCCAGTACTTC; cdr3_aa: CASSSGGETQYF; clone_size: .; v_call: TRBV7-2; j_call: TRBJ2-5; d_call: TRBD1
cdr3_nt: TGTGCCAGCAGCTTAGCCCGACTAGCGGGAGGACCGACAGATACGCAGTATTTT; cdr3_aa: CASSLARLAGGPTDTQYF; clone_size: .; v_call: TRBV11-3; j_call: TRBJ2-3; d_call: TRBD2
cdr3_nt: TGTGCCAGCAGCCCCCATCTTACTAGCGGGAGGAAAACCGGGGAGCTGTTTTTT; cdr3_aa: CASSPHLTSGRKTGELFF; clone_size: .; v_call: TRBV7-9; j_call: TRBJ2-2; d_call: TRBD2
cdr3_nt: TGTGCCAGCAGCTTAAGTAGCGAGACCGGGGAGCTGTTTTTT; cdr3_aa: CASSLSSETGELFF; clone_size: few; v_call: TRBV7-9; j_call: TRBJ2-2; d_call: .
cdr3_nt: TGCGCCAGCAGCGCGAGGAATAACCCAACTAATGAAAAACTGTTTTTT; cdr3_aa: CASSARNNPTNEKLFF; clone_size: few; v_call: TRBV5-1; j_call: TRBJ1-4; d_call: .
cdr3_nt: TGTGCCAGCTCACCACGGGTCCCCGGGGGAGTCACAGATACGCAGTATTTT; cdr3_aa: CASSPRVPGGVTDTQYF; clone_size: .; v_call: TRBV18; j_call: TRBJ2-3; d_call: .